This note documents a single T cell receptor beta chain sequence. What it binds is not known. TCRdb re-called the 5' RACE reads with MiXCR, one entry per CDR3 protein. The repertoire holds around 320,000 distinct CDR3 sequences, 7.5% to 9.5% seen once, with about 3% in the top ten. The data were taken from a study of T cells after yellow fever vaccination. Study-wide background: With SMART-Seq v4 Ultra Low Input, the fractions containing low cell numbers were prepared. Study-wide results and limits: Reappearance after the booster was seen for most primary-vaccination clones, at 96% CD4 and around 90% CD8.

Trimming took 4 bases from V and 4 from J; bases not matched to a gene: 9. CDR1 and CDR2 (germline): DFQATT, SNEGSKA (reference sequence). The CDR3 covers 15 residues. This TCR was sampled from a man aged 18 to 29 who received the YFV17D yellow fever vaccine. J is TRBJ2-3 and V is TRBV20-1; TRBD2 agrees at 9 bases. The sequenced sample was CD4+ T cells sorted from PBMCs, obtained 5 days after the yellow fever booster vaccination. The CDR3: CSATLAGVRSDTQYF. The CDR3 DNA reads as TGCAGTGCTACCTTAGCGGGGGTGCGTTCAGATACGCAGTATTTT.